This TCR beta chain was documented in a study of T cell responses to AZD1222 COVID-19 vaccine. Clones were sequenced by immunoSEQ multiplex PCR, and TCRdb holds only the in-frame ones, with some missing. The sample carries roughly 140,000 clones, about 93% recorded once. Germline CDR1 reads MDHEN; CDR2 reads SYDVKM. The CDR3 totals 16 residues. V lost 7 bases to trimming and J lost 7 bases, with 20 bases between them. This TCR derives from an adult in good health. The chain is built from TRBV28 and TRBJ1-6; D gene uncertain. This specimen consisted of peripheral blood, obtained on day 0 of AZD1222 vaccination. The CDR3 bases are TGTGCCAGCAATGCTGCGGGGATTAGTAAGAATTCACCCCTCCACTTT. Its translation: CASNAAGISKNSPLHF.